Described below is a single T cell receptor beta chain sequence and its context. It lacks a known antigen. Nothing much larger sits one base from this clone, and base qualities are not available. These data are taken from a study of beta chain features in type 1 diabetes listed by TCRdb under 2018. Background on the whole study: Patients and healthy donors did not differ in mean age, gender distribution, total cell number or subset yield. A total of 90 million to 140 million sorted cells were examined across all samples, and RNA yield correlated strongly with the number of cells per subset. In the study, TCRB repertoires of sorted circulating CD4+ T cell subsets from recently diagnosed type 1 diabetes patients were compared with those of matched healthy donors. Regulatory and stem cell-like memory subsets were obtained from only 8 patients and about eight healthy donors, while naive and central memory subsets were obtained from all 30 or so donors. The investigation overall reported the following: A moderate but significant shortening of TCRB CDR3 length was observed in type 1 diabetes patients in all four CD4+ subsets. Shorter templates might have been favored by PCR, but patient and control samples were amplified and corrected together, so both groups would have been affected equally by any skew. HLA sub-analyses involved small numbers of individuals, so any influence of HLA type on TCRB rearrangement remained unresolved. Sequencing cDNA rather than genomic DNA could over-represent highly expressing activated cells, although activation and CD3 levels did not differ between groups. Patients with type 1 diabetes made fewer insertions and deleted more nucleotides at VDJ recombination sites, implying thymic rearrangement abnormalities. The naive, central memory and regulatory TCRB repertoires appeared to resemble one another more closely among patients than among healthy donors.

V sheds 4 bases and J sheds 5 bases, leaving 15 bases between their ends. The germline V gene yields SQVTM for CDR1 and ANQGSEA for CDR2. The CDR3, cysteine through phenylalanine, is 14 amino acids long. The DNA shown is the 42-base CDR3, in frame from base 1. All of the isolated RNA was reverse transcribed with the High Capacity cDNA Reverse Transcription Kit, so expressed TCRB transcripts were sequenced. Deep immunoSEQ sequencing was performed on naive, central memory and regulatory T cell samples, with an average of around 3.4 million total reads per sample. After sorted cells were lysed in RLT buffer, RNA was extracted with DNase-treated RNeasy Micro or Mini kits, with the choice depending on cell number. Each cell subset was processed on its own to prevent cross-contamination, while patient and healthy donor samples were processed together. The immunoSEQ multiplex PCR was used to amplify TCRB sequences from cDNA, generating 87-bp fragments that spanned the CDR3 region. The amplicons were sequenced using the Illumina HiSeq platform. On the study's bioinformatics: PCR bias was computationally corrected using synthetic template baselines, reads within Hamming distance 2 were collapsed, and singletons that could not be merged were discarded. Reads were aligned to IMGT to assign V, D and J genes, CDR3 length, and insertions or deletions at six rearrangement sites. Within each subset, clonotype counts were normalized to sorted cell number, and only after that were true diversity and Gini coefficients computed with the tcR R package. Repertoire sharing was quantified using the overlap coefficient calculated on TCRB nucleotide sequences. As a proxy for the pre-selection repertoire, out-of-frame TCRB sequences from naive cells were analyzed. TCRdb holds this immuneACCESS table with in-frame rearrangements only. Some clones are missing; in checked studies, unresolved V genes explain under half, and the rest has no known cause. That table furnishes V, J and clone size, whereas the DNA furnished D and trimming. The table for this sample lists under 300,000 clones; 16% of them were counted only once. Together, the top ten hold about 0.078% of the sample.

From each donor, a single peripheral blood sample of about 110 mL on average was drawn into heparinised tubes. Naive, central memory, regulatory and stem cell-like memory CD4+ T cells were sorted on a BD FACSAria II using a panel including CD45RO, CCR7, CD25, CD127, CD95 and CD27. Purity was above 95% for every sorted population. PBMCs were isolated immediately by Lymphoprep density gradient centrifugation and stained directly without culture. Samples were stained and sorted in pairs, with one healthy donor and one patient per experiment, so that batch effects were minimized. The origin of this receptor is a man aged 25-45 years with type 1 diabetes. The sequenced material came from naive CD4+ T cells from blood. The cell subset or site label corresponds to: true naive CD4+ T cells. The rearranged segments are TRBV29-1 and TRBJ2-1; TRBD2 might be the D gene, on 6 matching bases. The DNA sequence is given as TGCAGCGTTGTAGGGCTAGCGAAAAACAATGAGCAGTTCTTC. It is translated as CSVVGLAKNNEQFF.